What follows are 12 T cell receptor beta chains derived from one specimen sequenced in a study of T-cell reconstitution after alpha-beta-depleted transplantation in children. For TCRbeta, the library was prepared with unique molecular identifiers. TCRdb used MiXCR to reprocess the PCR reads, holding one entry per CDR3 protein. The table shows hundreds of thousands of distinct CDR3 sequences, with over 10% occurring only once. Sequenced here: PBMCs, mostly from graft donor cells, sampled 360 days after TCRalphabeta/CD19-depleted stem cell transplant. These receptors all stem from a male patient aged 10-17 years who had a stem cell transplant for acute myeloid leukemia, so the T cells may come from the graft donor.

This clonotype occurred a few times. The rearrangement uses TRBV12-3 or TRBV12-4 and TRBJ2-2; 8 nucleotides match TRBD1. After removal of 7 bases from V and 7 bases from J, the junction contained 5 bases not matched to a gene. The CDR3 contains 13 residues. The CDR3: CASTGGSGGELFF. In nucleotides, the CDR3 is TGTGCCAGCACAGGGGGCTCGGGCGGGGAGCTGTTTTTT.

There are a few counts of this clonotype. The chain is built from TRBV5-1 and TRBJ1-5; D unresolved. Germline CDR1 is SGHRS and CDR2 is YFSETQ. The CDR3 totals 14 residues. With 0 bases removed from V and 5 bases from J, the gap between germline ends came to 9 bases. The CDR3 loop reads CASSLGKVDQPQHF. CDR3 in DNA: TGCGCCAGCAGCTTGGGTAAGGTTGATCAGCCCCAGCATTTT.

This clonotype was recorded a few times. For the CDR3, the DNA is TGCGCCAGCAGCCAAGATAGCGGGGGTGAACTGCAAGGAAACACCATATATTTT. Translation gives CASSQDSGGELQGNTIYF. The V and J genes are TRBV4-3 and TRBJ1-3; D is possibly TRBD1 (5 bases). V was trimmed by 0 bases and J by 4 bases, leaving 19 bases between them. The CDR3 runs to 18 residues. Germline CDR1 LGHNA, CDR2 YSLEER.

Regarding this clonotype: This clone may be a read error of a much larger clone one base away. The V and J genes are TRBV2 and TRBJ2-7; D is ambiguous. The CDR3 is 10 residues long. In germline, CDR1 is SNHLY, CDR2 FYNNEI. The V and J ends lost 6 bases and 2 bases respectively, with 2 bases between them. As DNA, the CDR3 is TGTGCCAGCAGGGCCTACGAGCAGTACTTC. Its protein is CASRAYEQYF.

The sample holds many counts of this clonotype. The chain recombines TRBV29-1 with TRBJ2-7, with D perhaps matching TRBD1 (5 bases). CDR1 SQVTM and CDR2 ANQGSEA come from the germline V gene. The CDR3 loop spans 13 amino acids. V was trimmed by 1 base and J by 4 bases, leaving 11 bases between them. CDR3 in amino acids: CSVEAGYRYEQYF. CDR3 in DNA: TGCAGCGTTGAAGCAGGGTATCGGTACGAGCAGTACTTC.

The rearrangement joins TRBV14 to TRBJ2-2; D call uncertain. The CDR3 is 18 amino acids. V was cut by 1 base and J by 4 bases, with 19 bases left in between. Germline V gene lookup returns CDR1 SGHDN and CDR2 FVKESK. DNA of the CDR3: TGTGCCAGCAGCCAAGGGTACTCTGTAGGTTGGGCCACCGGGGAGCTGTTTTTT. Protein product: CASSQGYSVGWATGELFF.

J is TRBJ2-1 and V is TRBV4-3; the match to TRBD2 covers 7 bases. The CDR3 consists of 16 residues. The V segment lost 0 bases and the J segment 2 bases; nucleotides outside the gene matches: 4. Germline V gene sequence: CDR1 LGHNA, CDR2 YSLEER. CDR3 region: CASSQDIGRTYNEQFF. Here the CDR3 DNA reads TGCGCCAGCAGCCAAGATATCGGGAGGACCTACAATGAGCAGTTCTTC.

This clonotype was observed a handful of times. The chain employs TRBV20-1 and TRBJ2-6, with D unclear. Trimming removed 0 bases from V and 2 bases from J, with 8 bases in between. Looked up from germline, CDR1 is DFQATT and CDR2 is SNEGSKA (reference sequence). The length of the CDR3 is 15 residues. DNA for the CDR3: TGCAGTGCTAGAGATAAACGGACTGGGGCCAACGTCCTGACTTTC. This sequence encodes CSARDKRTGANVLTF.

In its sample, this clonotype was seen a few times. CDR3 bases: TGTGCCAGCAGCTTAGATGGCGGGTCCTCTAGCACAGATACGCAGTATTTT. Translating it yields CASSLDGGSSSTDTQYF. The chain joins TRBV7-8 to TRBJ2-3; D possibly corresponds to TRBD2 (5 bases). This CDR3 is built from 17 residues. Trimming stripped 1 base from V and 0 bases from J, with 14 bases between. Looked up from germline, CDR1 is SGHVS and CDR2 is FQNEAQ.

This clonotype was seen ten or more times. This sequence joins TRBV5-1 and TRBJ1-5, with a tentative D call TRBD1 (6 bases). The CDR3 runs to 18 residues. Trimming took off 1 base at V and 4 bases at J, with 21 bases between the two ends. From germline, CDR1 is SGHRS and CDR2 YFSETQ. CDR3 amino acids: CASSLSARFRGLNQPQHF. DNA for the CDR3: TGCGCCAGCAGCTTGAGTGCCCGTTTCAGGGGCCTGAATCAGCCCCAGCATTTT.

V is TRBV9 and J is TRBJ2-1; 12 bases line up with TRBD2. V was pared by 3 bases and J by 3 bases, with 4 bases of the junction left unmatched. The CDR3 extends over 16 amino acids. Per germline, CDR1 SGDLS and CDR2 YYNGEE. Here the CDR3 DNA reads TGTGCCAGCAGCGAGGGGACTAGCGGGTACTACAATGAGCAGTTCTTC. Translating it yields CASSEGTSGYYNEQFF.

The chain is built from TRBV2 and TRBJ1-1; D is unresolved. This CDR3 has 12 amino acids. V was cut by 7 bases and J by 4 bases, with 10 bases left in between. Germline V gives CDR1 SNHLY, CDR2 FYNNEI. The CDR3 region has the DNA TGTGCCAGCAATCGGGGTGGCACTGAAGCTTTCTTT. Residues: CASNRGGTEAFF.